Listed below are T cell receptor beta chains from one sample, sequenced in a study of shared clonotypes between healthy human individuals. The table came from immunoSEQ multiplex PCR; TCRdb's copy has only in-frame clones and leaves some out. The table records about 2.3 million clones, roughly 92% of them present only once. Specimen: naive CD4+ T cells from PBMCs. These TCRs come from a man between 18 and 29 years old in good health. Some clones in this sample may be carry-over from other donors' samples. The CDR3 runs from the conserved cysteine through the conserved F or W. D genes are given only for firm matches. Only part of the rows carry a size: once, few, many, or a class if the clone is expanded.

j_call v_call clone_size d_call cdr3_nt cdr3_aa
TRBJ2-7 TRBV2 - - TGTGCCAGCAGTCGATACCGGGGGTTAGACGAGCAGTACTTC CASSRYRGLDEQYF
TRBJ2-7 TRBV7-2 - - TGTGCCAGCAGCCCCCAGGTTGGAAACGAGCAGTACTTC CASSPQVGNEQYF
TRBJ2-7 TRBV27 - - TGTGCCAGCAGTACTAGAGACGAGCAGTACTTC CASSTRDEQYF
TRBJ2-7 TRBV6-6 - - TGTGCCAGCACGGCAGGGAGGAACGAGCAGTACTTC CASTAGRNEQYF
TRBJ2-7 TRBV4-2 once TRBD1 TGTGCCAGCAGCCAAGATTTGGGGACAGGCTACGAGCAGTACTTC CASSQDLGTGYEQYF
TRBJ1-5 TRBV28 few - TGTGCCAGCACCCAGGGTGGAGCAAATAGCAATCAGCCCCAGCATTTT CASTQGGANSNQPQHF
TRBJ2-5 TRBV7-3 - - TGTGCCAGCAGCCTCAACCGGGGGCCAGGGGAGACCCAGTACTTC CASSLNRGPGETQYF
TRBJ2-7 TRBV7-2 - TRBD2 TGTGCCAGCAGCTCGGGACTAGCGGGAAACTACGAGCAGTACTTC CASSSGLAGNYEQYF
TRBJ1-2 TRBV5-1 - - TGCGCCAGCAGCTTGGGTCGTGGCTATGGCTACACCTTC CASSLGRGYGYTF
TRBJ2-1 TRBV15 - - TGTGCCACCAGCGAAACAGGGACCTCCTACAATGAGCAGTTCTTC CATSETGTSYNEQFF
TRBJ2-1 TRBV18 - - TGTGCCAGCTCACCTACGGGACCGTCCTACAATGAGCAGTTCTTC CASSPTGPSYNEQFF
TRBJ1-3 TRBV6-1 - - TGTGCCAGCAGTGAGGGAGGGACCTTACCCTCTGGAAACACCATATATTTT CASSEGGTLPSGNTIYF
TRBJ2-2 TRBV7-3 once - TGTGCCAGCAGCTTTAGTGCGAACACCGGGGAGCTGTTTTTT CASSFSANTGELFF
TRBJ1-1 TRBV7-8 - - TGTGCCAGCAGACCTATTAACACTGAAGCTTTCTTT CASRPINTEAFF
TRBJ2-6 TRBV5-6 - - TGTGCCAGCAGCCCGGGACTCTTGAGCTCTGGGGCCAACGTCCTGACTTTC CASSPGLLSSGANVLTF
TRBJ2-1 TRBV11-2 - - TGTGCCAGCAGCCGCGGAAGCTCCTACAATGAGCAGTTCTTC CASSRGSSYNEQFF
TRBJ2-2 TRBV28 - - TGTGCCAGCAGACGAGCTGGGGGAAAGAACACCGGGGAGCTGTTTTTT CASRRAGGKNTGELFF
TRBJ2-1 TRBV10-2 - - TGCGCCAGCAGTGTATACAATGAGCAGTTCTTC CASSVYNEQFF
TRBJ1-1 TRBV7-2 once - TGTGCCAGCAGCTTGATAATCACTGAAGCTTTCTTT CASSLIITEAFF
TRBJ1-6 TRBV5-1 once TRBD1 TGCGCCAGCAGCTCCACCCCGGGACAGGCGAGGGATTCACCCCTCCACTTT CASSSTPGQARDSPLHF
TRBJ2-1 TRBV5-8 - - TGTGCCAGCAGCCTCGTCATTTACAATGAGCAGTTCTTC CASSLVIYNEQFF
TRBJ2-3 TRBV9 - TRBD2 TGTGCCAGCAGCGTAGGATCTAGCGGGAGGGATACGCAGTATTTT CASSVGSSGRDTQYF
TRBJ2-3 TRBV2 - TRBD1 TGTGCCAGCACCCTAAGGGACAGCCCAACAGATACGCAGTATTTT CASTLRDSPTDTQYF
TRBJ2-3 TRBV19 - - TGTGCCAGTAGTGACACCGTCTCCACAGATACGCAGTATTTT CASSDTVSTDTQYF
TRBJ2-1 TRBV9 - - TGTGCCAGCAGCGAATCGAGCTCCTACAATGAGCAGTTCTTC CASSESSSYNEQFF
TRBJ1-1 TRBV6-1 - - TGTGCCAGCAGTGAATCTCCGGGGGTGGGCACTGAAGCTTTCTTT CASSESPGVGTEAFF
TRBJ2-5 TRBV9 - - TGTGCCAGCAGCGTACAGCGGGAGACCCAGTACTTC CASSVQRETQYF
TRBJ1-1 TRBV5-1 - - TGCGCCAGCAGCCCAGGGGCAACGAACACTGAAGCTTTCTTT CASSPGATNTEAFF
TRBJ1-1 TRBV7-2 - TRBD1 TGTGCCAGCACCTTGAAGGGGGCGGAAGTGGTCACTGAAGCTTTCTTT CASTLKGAEVVTEAFF
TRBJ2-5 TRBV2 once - TGTGCCAGCAGTGTCACCCAAGAGACCCAGTACTTC CASSVTQETQYF
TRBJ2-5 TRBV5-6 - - TGTGCCAGCAGCTTGCAGATGGAGACCCAGTACTTC CASSLQMETQYF